What follows are 18 T cell receptor beta chains derived from one specimen sequenced in a study of CD8 T cells in Susac syndrome. Random hexamers were used to reverse transcribe an amount of roughly 0.45 to 1 ug RNA. TCRdb passed the immunoSEQ multiplex PCR reads through MiXCR, listing each CDR3 protein once. The sample yields roughly 130,000 distinct CDR3 sequences, less than 95% seen once. The specimen sequenced was CD4+ T cells from PBMCs. These receptor sequences come from a human donor with multiple sclerosis.

V is TRBV7-2 and J is TRBJ1-1; the D is unclear. CDR1 SGHTA and CDR2 FQGNSA come from the germline V gene. V was trimmed by 0 bases and J by 5 bases, leaving 7 bases between them. CDR3 length: 13 residues. CDR3 sequence (DNA): TGTGCCAGCAGCTTAGCGCGGCAGACTGAAGCTTTCTTT. Residues: CASSLARQTEAFF.

The chain is built from TRBV6-6 and TRBJ1-3; D gene uncertain. CDR3 length: 15 residues. V lost 0 bases and J 4 bases, leaving 10 bases between the germline ends. The germline CDR1 and CDR2 sequences are MNHNY and SVGAGI (reference sequence). In DNA form, the CDR3 reads TGTGCCAGCAGTTACTCCCCCGGGGTGGGAAACACCATATATTTT. Amino acid sequence: CASSYSPGVGNTIYF.

V is TRBV12-3 or TRBV12-4 and J is TRBJ1-2; 9 bases match TRBD1. Trimming at V came to 4 bases and at J to 11 bases, leaving 11 bases not matched to a gene. The CDR3 has 14 amino acids. The chain's CDR3 is CASSSSDRGNVYTF. In nucleotides, the CDR3 is TGTGCCAGCAGTTCCTCGGACAGGGGAAATGTTTACACCTTC.

The chain joins TRBV3-1 to TRBJ2-7; D is possibly TRBD1 (6 bases). The ends were cut back, 0 bases at V and 3 bases at J, with 12 bases in the middle. The CDR3 has 15 amino acids. The germline V gene has CDR1 LGHDT and CDR2 YNNKEL (reference sequence). DNA of the CDR3: TGTGCCAGCAGCCAAGATAGACAGGTTTACTACGAGCAGTACTTC. Its translation is CASSQDRQVYYEQYF.

The gene calls are TRBV7-2 and TRBJ2-3, with D uncertain. CDR3 length: 13 residues. CDR1 SGHTA and CDR2 FQGNSA come from the germline V gene. The ends were cut back, 5 bases at V and 5 bases at J, with 11 bases in the middle. The CDR3 region is CASSRNGVDTQYF. Here the CDR3 DNA reads TGTGCCAGCAGCAGGAACGGTGTAGATACGCAGTATTTT.

The rearrangement joins TRBV27 to TRBJ2-7; D gene ambiguous. V lost 5 bases and J 0 bases, leaving 11 bases between the germline ends. Germline V gives CDR1 MNHEY, CDR2 SMNVEV (reference sequence). The length of the CDR3 is 14 residues. The CDR3 sequence: CASSASPVSYEQYF. Here the CDR3 DNA reads TGTGCCAGCAGTGCAAGCCCAGTCTCCTACGAGCAGTACTTC.

The CDR3 DNA reads TGTGCCAGCAGCAAAGGGGGCATGAACACTGAAGCTTTCTTT. This translates into CASSKGGMNTEAFF. This sequence joins TRBV7-2 and TRBJ1-1; 7 bases map to TRBD1. The J segment lost 0 bases and the V segment lost 5 bases, leaving 3 bases of the junction unmatched. The CDR3 runs to 14 residues. Germline V gene lookup returns CDR1 SGHTA and CDR2 FQGNSA.

The sample holds one count of this clonotype. The chain employs TRBV7-9 and TRBJ2-3; D possibly corresponds to TRBD2 (6 bases). This CDR3 spans 13 amino acids. Trimming took 5 bases from V and 2 from J, leaving 8 bases between them. Germline CDR1 SEHNR, CDR2 FQNEAQ (reference sequence). The chain's CDR3 is CASSRRATDTQYF. The CDR3 DNA reads TGTGCCAGCAGCAGGAGGGCCACAGATACGCAGTATTTT.

The rearrangement links TRBV6-2 or TRBV6-3 to TRBJ2-4; TRBD2 matches at 10 bases. This CDR3 region has 16 residues. Trimming removed 2 bases from V and 4 bases from J; junction bases left unmatched: 5. Germline V CDR1 and CDR2: MNHEY, SVGEGT. Written as DNA, the CDR3 is TGTGCCAGCAGTTACCCCCCGACTAGCGGGAAAAACATTCAGTACTTC. Translated: CASSYPPTSGKNIQYF.

V usage is TRBV23-1 and J usage is TRBJ2-3; D is possibly TRBD2 (7 bases). TRBV23-1 carries the ORF label, with uncertain function. The CDR3 extends over 16 amino acids. The germline V and J ends were trimmed by 7 bases and 3 bases, with 20 bases remaining between them. The CDR3 DNA follows: TGCGCCAGCACCCTCGGGGGGCCTCTACCTACAGATACGCAGTATTTT. The encoded protein is CASTLGGPLPTDTQYF.

The chain combines TRBV7-3 with TRBJ1-1, with D perhaps TRBD1 (6 bases). Trimming removed 2 bases at V and 10 bases at J, with 17 bases between. Looked up from germline, CDR1 is SGHTA and CDR2 is FQGTGA. This CDR3 comprises 14 residues. CDR3 in DNA: TGTGCCAGCAGCTTAGCGGAGAGAGGGGGAAGAGCTTTCTTT. Translating it yields CASSLAERGGRAFF.

The V and J genes are TRBV7-2 and TRBJ2-7; 9 nucleotides align to TRBD1. CDR1 and CDR2 (germline): SGHTA, FQGNSA. V shed 6 bases and J 8 bases; nucleotides not matched to a gene: 5. The CDR3 runs 12 residues. CDR3 sequence reads: CASSQQGAKQYF. CDR3 bases: TGTGCCAGCAGTCAACAGGGGGCAAAGCAGTACTTC. Full variable domain (remainder filled in from reference TRBV7-2 and TRBJ2-7): GAGVSQSPSNKVTEKGKDVELRCDPISGHTALYWYRQSLGQGLEFLIYFQGNSAPDKSGLPSDRFSAERTGGSVSTLTIQRTQQEDSAVYLCASSQQGAKQYFGPGTRLTVT.

This chain connects TRBV4-3 to TRBJ2-1, with D maybe TRBD1 (5 bases). Germline lookup yields CDR1 LGHNA and CDR2 YSLEER. The CDR3 sequence is 15 residues long. The V gene lost 0 bases and the J gene lost 0 bases, with 6 bases spanning the gap. The CDR3 spells CASSQEGDSYNEQFF. The CDR3 DNA reads as TGCGCCAGCAGCCAAGAAGGGGACTCCTACAATGAGCAGTTCTTC.

The rearrangement joins TRBV28 to TRBJ1-5; perhaps TRBD1 as D (6 bases). Germline V gene sequence: CDR1 MDHEN, CDR2 SYDVKM. Trimming left V 5 bases short and J 0 bases short, with 20 bases between. The CDR3 length is 18 residues. The CDR3 region has the DNA TGTGCCAGCAGTCTCGACAGGTGGGGGGGGGCTAGCAATCAGCCCCAGCATTTT. Residues: CASSLDRWGGASNQPQHF.

The chain couples TRBV30 to TRBJ1-6, with D maybe TRBD1 (5 bases). Trimming pared 0 bases from V and 11 bases from J, leaving 20 bases between. The CDR3 is made up of 16 amino acids. Germline V gene data show CDR1 as GTSNPN and CDR2 as SVGIG (reference sequence). The CDR3 loop reads CAWSVRLGQRRAPLHF. The CDR3 coding sequence is TGTGCCTGGAGTGTACGTTTGGGGCAGCGGCGGGCACCCCTCCACTTT.

The chain links TRBV30 to TRBJ2-5, with TRBD1 matching over 9 bases. The V and J ends lost 4 bases and 5 bases, in that order; junction bases with no gene match: 8. Germline-derived CDR1 and CDR2 are GTSNPN and SVGIG (reference sequence). There are 14 residues in the CDR3. CDR3 nucleotide sequence: TGTGCCTGGAATTACAGGGGGCGCTCGGAGACCCAGTACTTC. Its protein product is CAWNYRGRSETQYF.

The chain is built from TRBV18 and TRBJ2-1, with D unresolved. The V gene's germline CDR1 is KGHSH and CDR2 LQKENI. V was shortened by 4 bases and J by 5 bases, with 9 bases between the two germline ends. CDR3 length: 13 residues. Written as DNA, the CDR3 is TGTGCCAGCTCACACGATCTTGACAATGAGCAGTTCTTC. Its protein product is CASSHDLDNEQFF.

The V gene is TRBV20-1, the J gene TRBJ2-5; TRBD1 aligns across 8 bases. The CDR3 sequence is 13 residues long. CDR1 and CDR2 (germline): DFQATT, SNEGSKA (reference sequence). J gave up 5 bases and V 6 bases, and 8 bases lay outside the gene matches. Here the CDR3 reads CSATPGGAETQYF. In DNA form, the CDR3 reads TGCAGTGCCACCCCAGGGGGCGCGGAGACCCAGTACTTC.